These 9 T cell receptor beta chains were all obtained from the same sample, sequenced in a study of persistence of HIV-infected CD4 T cells. For these TCRs, the target antigens are not known. Lysates of CMV-infected fibroblasts at 9 to 10 ug/mL stimulated these cells. Sorted nonresponding memory CD4+ T cells were CD40L-negative, CD69-negative, CD45RO-high. This was the immunoSEQ version 4 assay in survey mode. Using immunoSEQ multiplex PCR, the repertoire was profiled, and TCRdb retains in-frame clones only, with some absent. The sample consists of around 35,000 clones, around 80% of them appearing once. Sequences were derived from CD4+ T cells sorted from PBMCs after approximately 18-hour stimulation, sampled from a patient who received antiretroviral therapy. The receptor source for this set is an adult man with HIV who was CMV-seropositive.

This clone was counted only a few times. The rearrangement joins TRBV9 to TRBJ1-1; no firm D call. Trimming removed 0 bases at V and 1 base at J, with 7 bases between. The CDR3 is 14 amino acids. Germline assignment: CDR1 SGDLS and CDR2 YYNGEE. CDR3 protein: CASSVGIENTEAFF. DNA of the CDR3: TGTGCCAGCAGCGTAGGTATCGAGAACACTGAAGCTTTCTTT.

This chain connects TRBV24-1 to TRBJ2-7, with 10 bases identical to TRBD1. V trimming: 9 bases; J trimming: 0 bases; junction bases outside the gene matches: 7. The CDR3 consists of 15 residues. The V gene's germline CDR1 is KGHDR and CDR2 SFDVKD. CDR3 coding DNA: TGTGCCACCGGGGTAGGGGACAGGGGCTCCTACGAGCAGTACTTC. It specifies CATGVGDRGSYEQYF.

The chain joins TRBV3-1 (or the pseudogene TRBV3-2) to TRBJ1-2, with TRBD1 as a possible D gene (5 bases). Germline-derived CDR1 and CDR2 are LGHDT and YNNKEL (reference sequence). This CDR3 has 14 amino acids. V lost 4 bases, J lost 2 bases, and 11 bases lay in between. DNA of the CDR3: TGTGCCAGCAGCCGCGGGGGGGTAAACTATGGCTACACCTTC. Translated, it gives CASSRGGVNYGYTF.

V and J are TRBV6-5 and TRBJ1-5; possible D gene TRBD1, 5 bases. Germline V CDR1 and CDR2: MNHEY, SVGAGI. V lost 3 bases and J lost 6, with 6 bases in between. This CDR3 has 12 amino acids. CDR3 sequence (DNA): TGTGCCAGCAGTTATGGGGGTCAGCCCCAGCATTTT. Its translation is CASSYGGQPQHF.

The chain links TRBV18 to TRBJ2-7; 8 bases align to TRBD2. The length of the CDR3 is 15 residues. CDR1 and CDR2 from the germline V gene are KGHSH and LQKENI. V gave up 2 bases and J gave up 0 bases; unmatched junction bases: 3. CDR3 amino acids: CASSPTGGFSYEQYF. The CDR3 DNA reads as TGTGCCAGCTCACCAACGGGGGGGTTCTCCTACGAGCAGTACTTC. Combining the CDR3 with reference TRBV18 and TRBJ2-7 gives the whole variable domain NAGVMQNPRHLVRRRGQEARLRCSPMKGHSHVYWYRQLPEEGLKFMVYLQKENIIDESGMPKERFSAEFPKEGPSILRIQQVVRGDSAAYFCASSPTGGFSYEQYFGPGTRLTVT.

This chain joins TRBV19 and TRBJ2-1, with D maybe TRBD2 (5 bases). With 4 bases removed from V and 7 bases from J, the gap between germline ends came to 8 bases. Germline CDR1 is LNHDA and CDR2 is SQIVND (reference sequence). The CDR3 extends over 12 amino acids. The DNA for the CDR3 is TGTGCCAGTAGTAGGCGGGTAAATGAGCAGTTCTTC. It translates to CASSRRVNEQFF.

This chain connects TRBV7-2 to TRBJ1-1, with D possibly TRBD1 on 6 matching bases. Germline V gives CDR1 SGHTA, CDR2 FQGNSA. The CDR3 contains 17 residues. Trimming stripped 5 bases from V and 0 bases from J, with 19 bases between. CDR3 sequence reads: CASSELQGEGMNTEAFF. The CDR3 coding sequence is TGTGCCAGCAGCGAATTACAGGGAGAGGGGATGAACACTGAAGCTTTCTTT.

The V call is TRBV7-9, the J call TRBJ2-3, with 9 nucleotides matching TRBD2. This CDR3 has 14 residues. Germline assignment: CDR1 SEHNR and CDR2 FQNEAQ (reference sequence). V dropped 6 bases and J dropped 3; count of bases not matched to a gene: 4. CDR3 loop: CASRGAGGTDTQYF. The CDR3 DNA follows: TGTGCCAGCAGAGGGGCGGGAGGGACAGATACGCAGTATTTT.

This clone was detected once. This rearrangement joins TRBV6-5 to TRBJ2-1, with 10 bases identical to TRBD1. Germline V gene lookup returns CDR1 MNHEY and CDR2 SVGAGI. The junction had 9 bases not matched to a gene; V was cut back by 2 bases and J by 8 bases. The CDR3 totals 16 residues. In DNA, the CDR3 is TGTGCCAGCAGTTACCTGGACAGGGGGAGCTGGGATGAGCAGTTCTTC. This sequence encodes CASSYLDRGSWDEQFF.